The 6 T cell receptor beta chains below were found in one sample sequenced in a study of shared clonotypes between healthy human individuals. Here immunoSEQ multiplex PCR was the method, and the copy in TCRdb shows in-frame clones only, minus some. Found here are fewer than 850,000 clones, more than 70% of them singletons; the top ten hold 1.8%. Sequencing was performed on memory CD4+ T cells sorted from blood. Subset specified: CD45RA-negative fraction. Receptor source: a woman in her twenties or thirties in good health.

The rearrangement joins TRBV5-1 to TRBJ1-5; perhaps TRBD1 as D (6 bases). There are 16 residues in the CDR3. CDR1 and CDR2 from the germline V gene are SGHRS and YFSETQ. The V and J ends lost 4 bases and 0 bases respectively, with 14 bases between them. The CDR3 reads CASSPLAGDSNQPQHF. CDR3 sequence (DNA): TGCGCCAGCAGCCCCTTGGCAGGGGATAGCAATCAGCCCCAGCATTTT.

This chain connects TRBV18 to TRBJ2-1; no definite D call. V gave up 3 bases and J gave up 6 bases, with 12 bases separating them. CDR3 length equals 14 residues. The germline CDR1 and CDR2 sequences are KGHSH and LQKENI. CDR3 DNA sequence: TGTGCCAGCTCACCGGGCTCAGTACGCAATGAGCAGTTCTTC. Protein product: CASSPGSVRNEQFF.

The genes are TRBV10-3 and TRBJ1-2; TRBD1 aligns across 7 bases. In germline, CDR1 is ENHRY, CDR2 SYGVKD. V was clipped by 2 bases and J by 2 bases; unmatched bases: 8. The CDR3 extends over 16 amino acids. CDR3 in amino acids: CAISEPKDRSNYGYTF. The CDR3 DNA sequence: TGTGCCATCAGTGAGCCGAAGGACAGGTCCAACTATGGCTACACCTTC.

The V and J genes are TRBV18 and TRBJ2-6; D is uncertain. The CDR3 sequence is 17 residues long. From germline, CDR1 is KGHSH and CDR2 LQKENI. V gave up 3 bases and J gave up 0 bases, with 12 bases separating them. The CDR3: CASSPPEAGSGANVLTF. The CDR3 DNA sequence: TGTGCCAGCTCACCCCCCGAGGCCGGCTCTGGGGCCAACGTCCTGACTTTC.

This sequence joins TRBV6-1 and TRBJ2-7, with TRBD2 identical over 12 bases. V gave up 4 bases and J gave up 5 bases; unmatched junction bases: 12. This CDR3 is built from 17 residues. Germline-derived CDR1 and CDR2 are MNHNS and SASEGT. Here the CDR3 DNA reads TGTGCCAGCAGTGGAACCCTGACTAGCGGGAGTGGCCACGAGCAGTACTTC. Translating gives CASSGTLTSGSGHEQYF.

The chain links TRBV6-6 to TRBJ2-7; 9 bases map to TRBD2. Germline V lookup: CDR1 MNHNY, CDR2 SVGAGI (reference sequence). V gave up 0 bases and J gave up 7 bases; unmatched junction bases: 7. This CDR3 comprises 15 residues. DNA for the CDR3: TGTGCCAGCAGTTACTCGTCCGGCGGGAGGGGAGAGCAGTACTTC. It encodes CASSYSSGGRGEQYF.